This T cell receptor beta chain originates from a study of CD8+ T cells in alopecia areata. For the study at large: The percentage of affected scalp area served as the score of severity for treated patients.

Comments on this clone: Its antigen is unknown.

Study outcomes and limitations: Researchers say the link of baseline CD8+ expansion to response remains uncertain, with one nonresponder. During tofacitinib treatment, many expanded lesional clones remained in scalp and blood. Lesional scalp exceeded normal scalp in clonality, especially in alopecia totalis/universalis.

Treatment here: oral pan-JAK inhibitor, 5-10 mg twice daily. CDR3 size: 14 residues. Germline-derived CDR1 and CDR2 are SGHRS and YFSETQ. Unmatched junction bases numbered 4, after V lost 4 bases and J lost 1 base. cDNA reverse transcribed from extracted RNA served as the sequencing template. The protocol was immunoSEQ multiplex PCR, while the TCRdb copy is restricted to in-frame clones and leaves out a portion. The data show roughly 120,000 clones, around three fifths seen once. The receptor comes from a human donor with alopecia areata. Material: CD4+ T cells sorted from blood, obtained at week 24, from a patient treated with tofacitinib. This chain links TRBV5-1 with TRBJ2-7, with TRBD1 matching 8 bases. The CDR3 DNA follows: TGCGCCAGCAGCAGGACAGGGATTTCCTACGAGCAGTACTTC. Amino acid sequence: CASSRTGISYEQYF.